The present T cell receptor beta chain was sequenced within a study of T cells expressing NK-cell markers. Study details: Researchers got TCR beta repertoires out of sorted CD3+CD56+NKG2C+, CD3+CD56+NKG2C- and CD3+CD56-NKG2C+ T cells. HCMV seropositivity marked most of the eight sequenced donors; one was seronegative.

TCRdb reprocessed the 5' RACE reads and stores each CDR3 protein as one record, lacking DNA. This sample's clone table lists 350,000 to 400,000 distinct CDR3 sequences. This clonotype was sampled from a woman aged 50 to 60 in good health. Material: blood T cells: a sorted CD56 or NKG2C T cell subset, CD4+ or CD8+ T cells, or bulk PBMC T cells (not recorded which).

The CDR3 protein is CSVLRADTQYF. The chain recombines TRBV29-1 with TRBJ2-3; as DNA is missing, the TRBD1 call by TCRdb cannot be tested. This CDR3 is 11 amino acids long. Germline CDR1 SQVTM, CDR2 ANQGSEA.